This record looks at one TCR beta chain sequence and its context. Trimming cost V 0 bases and J 4 bases; bases outside gene matches: 6. Germline CDR1 reads LGHDT; CDR2 reads YNNKEL (reference sequence). The CDR3 is 16 amino acids. This specimen belongs to a study of blood T cell repertoires in COVID-19. Whole-study context: Whether acute or convalescent, the COVID-19 samples came from the United States, Italy and Spain.

Clones were read by immunoSEQ multiplex PCR, and TCRdb kept only the in-frame ones, dropping some. The sample records 200,000 to 250,000 clones, around 84% being singletons. The receptor comes from a woman older than 75 with active or convalescent COVID-19. The rearrangement links TRBV3-1 (or the pseudogene TRBV3-2) to TRBJ2-3, with 8 bases lining up with TRBD2. Material for sequencing was peripheral blood. This CDR3 is CASSQESSGWADTQYF. The CDR3 region has the DNA TGTGCCAGCAGCCAAGAATCTAGCGGGTGGGCAGATACGCAGTATTTT.